Listed below are T cell receptor beta chains from one sample, sequenced in a study of a mutant IDH1 vaccine in newly diagnosed glioma. The antigens these receptors bind are not known. Profiled with immunoSEQ multiplex PCR; TCRdb holds only in-frame clones, not every one. The sample has 60,000 or so clones; around 90% are singletons. The sample consisted of PBMCs, taken from a glioma patient whose treatment included an IDH1 peptide vaccine. The receptor set was obtained from a woman in her forties with glioma. Both conserved end residues are part of each CDR3. A D gene is named only where the DNA matches it firmly. Where a row states a size, it is once, few, many or the class of an expanded clone; other rows omit it.

d_call clone_size j_call v_call cdr3_nt cdr3_aa
NA NA TRBJ2-3 TRBV7-9 TGTGCCAGCAGCCGGCGGACCGGGGGAGATACGCAGTATTTT CASSRRTGGDTQYF
TRBD1 NA TRBJ2-7 TRBV5-8 TGTGCCAGCAGCTCCCAGGGGGCTGCGCACGAGCAGTACTTC CASSSQGAAHEQYF
NA NA TRBJ2-3 TRBV27 TGTGCCAGCAGTCCCTGGGGGAGAACAGATACGCAGTATTTT CASSPWGRTDTQYF
NA NA TRBJ2-1 TRBV4-2 TGTGCCAGCAGCCAAGCCGGGCCGAACAATGAGCAGTTCTTC CASSQAGPNNEQFF
TRBD2 NA TRBJ2-1 TRBV4-1 TGCGCCAGCAGCCAAACCGGGACTAGCGGGTTATATGAGCAGTTCTTC CASSQTGTSGLYEQFF
NA NA TRBJ1-3 TRBV29-1 TGCAGCGTTGATGGGGACGGCGGAAACACCATATATTTT CSVDGDGGNTIYF
NA NA TRBJ1-1 TRBV5-1 TGCGCCAGCAGCGCGACAACAGGGAGTAGCACTGAAGCTTTCTTT CASSATTGSSTEAFF
NA NA TRBJ1-1 TRBV29-1 TGCAGCGTTGAAGCCGGGGAAACTAACACTGAAGCTTTCTTT CSVEAGETNTEAFF
NA NA TRBJ1-1 TRBV12-5 TGTGCTAGTGGTACACCGACGACATGGAACACTGAAGCTTTCTTT CASGTPTTWNTEAFF
TRBD1 NA TRBJ2-7 TRBV2 TGTGCGACGAAAAAGACAGGGAACGAGCAGTACTTC CATKKTGNEQYF
TRBD2 NA TRBJ2-3 TRBV10-1 TGCGCCAGCAGTGATGTAACTAGCGGAGCGTTTAGCACAGATACGCAGTATTTT CASSDVTSGAFSTDTQYF
TRBD2 NA TRBJ2-1 TRBV27 TGTGCCAGCAGTTTATCTACTAGCGGATACAATGAGCAGTTCTTC CASSLSTSGYNEQFF
TRBD1 NA TRBJ1-5 TRBV29-1 TGCAGCGTTGCAGACAGGGGTAATCAGCCCCAGCATTTT CSVADRGNQPQHF
NA NA TRBJ1-6 TRBV5-1 TGCGCCAGCAAAGAGGTTACTAATTCACCCCTCCACTTT CASKEVTNSPLHF
NA NA TRBJ1-2 TRBV6-5 TGTGCCAGCAGAGGACGAGTCTATGGCTACACCTTC CASRGRVYGYTF
NA NA TRBJ1-3 TRBV10-1 TGCGCCAGCAGTGGACAGGCCCGAGACACCATATATTTT CASSGQARDTIYF
NA NA TRBJ2-1 TRBV10-3 TGTGCCATCAGTGACCGGGGGTTGGATGAGCAGTTCTTC CAISDRGLDEQFF
NA once TRBJ2-2 TRBV7-2 TGTGCCAGCAGCTTAATTCAGGGTTCCGGGGAGCTGTTTTTT CASSLIQGSGELFF
TRBD1 NA TRBJ1-5 TRBV5-3 TGTGCCAGAAGCCCCCTTAGCCCCGGGACAGGTTACAATCAGCCCCAGCATTTT CARSPLSPGTGYNQPQHF
NA once TRBJ2-1 TRBV9 TGTGCCAGCAGCCCCAGTGGAAGCAATGAGCAGTTCTTC CASSPSGSNEQFF
TRBD1 NA TRBJ1-1 TRBV4-2 TGTGCCAGCAGCCAAGATGGTGCAGGGGGCTATACTGAAGCTTTCTTT CASSQDGAGGYTEAFF
TRBD2 NA TRBJ2-5 TRBV5-4 TGTGCCAGCAGCTTGTACATGCTAGCGGGGGATCAAGAGACCCAGTACTTC CASSLYMLAGDQETQYF
NA NA TRBJ2-7 TRBV28 TGTGCCAGCAGTACACAGGGAAGCGGCTCCTACGAGCAGTACTTC CASSTQGSGSYEQYF
NA NA TRBJ1-6 TRBV4-2 TGTGCCAGCAGCCCCCCCCAGGTAGGGATCGGGGTGAATTCACCCCTCCACTTT CASSPPQVGIGVNSPLHF
NA NA TRBJ2-2 TRBV7-8 TGTGCCAGCAGCTTAGTCCCCACCCGGCGGGATTACGGGGAGCTGTTTTTT CASSLVPTRRDYGELFF
TRBD2 NA TRBJ2-5 TRBV7-9 TGTGCCAGCAGCTTAGGGGAGACTAGCGGGGTACGGACCCAGTACTTC CASSLGETSGVRTQYF
NA NA TRBJ2-3 TRBV9 TGTGCCAGCAGCGTAGGTTTAGCGGCGACCGGAGATACGCAGTATTTT CASSVGLAATGDTQYF
TRBD2 NA TRBJ2-2 TRBV11-3 TGTGCCAGCAGCTTAGGGCTAGCGGGAGTCACCGGGGAGCTGTTTTTT CASSLGLAGVTGELFF
NA once TRBJ1-4 TRBV18 TGTGCCAGCTCATCGACGACAGCAGCGCAGGAAAAACTGTTTTTT CASSSTTAAQEKLFF
TRBD1 NA TRBJ2-7 TRBV6-1 TGTGCCAGCAGTCGGACAGGGTTCAACGAGCAGTACTTC CASSRTGFNEQYF